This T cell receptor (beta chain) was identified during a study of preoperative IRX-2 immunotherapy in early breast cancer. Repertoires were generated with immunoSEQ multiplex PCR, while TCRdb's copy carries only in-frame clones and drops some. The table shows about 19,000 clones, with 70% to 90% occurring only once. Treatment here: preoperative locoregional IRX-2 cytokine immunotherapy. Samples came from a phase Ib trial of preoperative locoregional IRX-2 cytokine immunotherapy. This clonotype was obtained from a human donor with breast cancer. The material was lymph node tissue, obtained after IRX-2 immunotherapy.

CDR3 protein: CASSYADRGRQPQHF. The CDR3 DNA is TGTGCCAGCAGTTACGCGGACAGGGGTCGTCAGCCCCAGCATTTT. This sequence joins TRBV6-8 and TRBJ1-5; TRBD1 matches 9 bases. CDR1 and CDR2 from the germline V gene are MNHGY and SAAAGT. This CDR3 is built from 15 residues. The trim removed 2 bases at V and 6 bases at J, leaving 5 bases unmatched.